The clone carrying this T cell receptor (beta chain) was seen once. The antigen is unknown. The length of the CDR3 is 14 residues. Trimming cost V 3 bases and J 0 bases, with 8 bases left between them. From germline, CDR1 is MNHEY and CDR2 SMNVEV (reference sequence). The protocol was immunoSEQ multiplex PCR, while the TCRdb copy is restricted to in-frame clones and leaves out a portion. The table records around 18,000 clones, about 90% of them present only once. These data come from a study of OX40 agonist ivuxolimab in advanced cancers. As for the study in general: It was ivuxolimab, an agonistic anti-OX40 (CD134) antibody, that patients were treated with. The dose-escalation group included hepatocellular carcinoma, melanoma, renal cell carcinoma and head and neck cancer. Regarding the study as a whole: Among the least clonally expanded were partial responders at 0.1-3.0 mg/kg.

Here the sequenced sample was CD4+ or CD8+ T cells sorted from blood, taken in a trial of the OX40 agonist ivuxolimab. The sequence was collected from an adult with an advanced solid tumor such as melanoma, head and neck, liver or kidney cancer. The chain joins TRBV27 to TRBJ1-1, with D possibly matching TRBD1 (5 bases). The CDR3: CASSFWGMNTEAFF. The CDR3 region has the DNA TGTGCCAGCAGTTTCTGGGGGATGAACACTGAAGCTTTCTTT.